These T cell receptor beta chains were read from a single sample in a study of response to subunit inactivated influenza vaccine. MiXCR, applied by TCRdb to the RT-PCR reads, yields one record per CDR3 protein. The sample holds 200,000 to 300,000 distinct CDR3 sequences, 12% seen once. Sequences were derived from non-naive T cells sorted from PBMCs, sampled approximately 15 days before vaccination. The receptors stem from a man between 45 and 60 years old who received an inactivated influenza vaccine. CDR3s include the opening cysteine and the closing phenylalanine or tryptophan. The order of the fields is D gene, V gene, J gene, clone size, CDR3 DNA, CDR3 protein. A D gene is named only where the DNA matches it firmly. Some rows have no size entry. The others give once, few or many, or a class for an expanded clone.

D: TRBD1; V: TRBV20-1; J: TRBJ1-1; size: few; DNA: TGCAGTGCTAGTTCATTACTCGGCCGACAGGGGGCCGTAAGTGAAGCTTTCTTT; CDR3: CSASSLLGRQGAVSEAFF
D: TRBD2; V: TRBV15; J: TRBJ2-3; size: many; DNA: TGTGCCACCAGCAGATTAGCGGGAGGGCCTTACACAGATACGCAGTATTTT; CDR3: CATSRLAGGPYTDTQYF
D: NA; V: TRBV6-2/TRBV6-3; J: TRBJ2-1; size: many; DNA: TGTGCCAGCAGCAAACCCGATGAGCAGTTCTTC; CDR3: CASSKPDEQFF
D: NA; V: TRBV4-2; J: TRBJ2-5; size: many; DNA: TGTGCCAGCAGCCAGAGTCCCGGGACTCAAGAGACCCAGTACTTC; CDR3: CASSQSPGTQETQYF
D: TRBD2; V: TRBV12-3/TRBV12-4; J: TRBJ2-1; size: few; DNA: TGTGCCAGCAGTTTAATGGGAGGGGCTCAGGAGCAGTTCTTC; CDR3: CASSLMGGAQEQFF
D: NA; V: TRBV27; J: TRBJ2-2; size: NA; DNA: TGTGCCAGCAGTTTTTCCGGACACATCACCGGGGAGCTGTTTTTT; CDR3: CASSFSGHITGELFF
D: NA; V: TRBV25-1; J: TRBJ2-6; size: NA; DNA: TGTGCCAGCAGTGAAGCAGGGTCTGGGGCCAACGTCCTGACTTTC; CDR3: CASSEAGSGANVLTF
D: NA; V: TRBV6-2/TRBV6-3; J: TRBJ2-2; size: few; DNA: TGTGCCAGCACGCTGTATCTGGGGGCGCAAACCGGGGAGCTGTTTTTT; CDR3: CASTLYLGAQTGELFF
D: TRBD1; V: TRBV6-1; J: TRBJ2-1; size: NA; DNA: TGTGCCAGCATTCAGGACAGGGTGGGCAATGAGCAGTTCTTC; CDR3: CASIQDRVGNEQFF
D: NA; V: TRBV3-1; J: TRBJ1-2; size: many; DNA: TGTGCCAGCAGCCAAGAACCCAGGGCCTTTCCTTTCGGCTACACCTTC; CDR3: CASSQEPRAFPFGYTF
D: TRBD2; V: TRBV2; J: TRBJ2-5; size: few; DNA: TGTGCCAGCCCACCCGAAGGAGCTAGCGGAGAGACCCAGTACTTC; CDR3: CASPPEGASGETQYF
D: NA; V: TRBV10-3; J: TRBJ2-1; size: NA; DNA: TGTGCCATCAGTTCGAGGGGTTCCACGACGAGCTCCTACAATGAGCAGTTCTTC; CDR3: CAISSRGSTTSSYNEQFF
D: NA; V: TRBV5-1; J: TRBJ2-2; size: many; DNA: TGCGCCAGCAGCTGGAGGCCGGCAGGGCGGACCGGGGAGCTGTTTTTT; CDR3: CASSWRPAGRTGELFF
D: NA; V: TRBV7-2; J: TRBJ2-3; size: few; DNA: TGTGCCAGCAGCTACCGCCCCCGGGATACGCAGTATTTT; CDR3: CASSYRPRDTQYF
D: NA; V: TRBV12-3/TRBV12-4; J: TRBJ2-7; size: NA; DNA: TGTGCCAGCTGTAGGGGGAACTACGAGCAGTACTTC; CDR3: CASCRGNYEQYF
D: TRBD2; V: TRBV9; J: TRBJ2-5; size: few; DNA: TGTGCCAGCAGCACAAGCGGGGGGGCCGGGGAGACCCAGTACTTC; CDR3: CASSTSGGAGETQYF
D: NA; V: TRBV20-1; J: TRBJ2-2; size: many; DNA: TGCAGTGCTCCCTCTCCGACGAGTAGATTAGCCCGGGAGCTGTTTTTT; CDR3: CSAPSPTSRLARELFF
D: TRBD1; V: TRBV5-1; J: TRBJ1-1; size: many; DNA: TGCGCCAGCAGCGGGGGACAGGGGGGAACTGAAGCTTTCTTT; CDR3: CASSGGQGGTEAFF
D: TRBD1; V: TRBV6-2/TRBV6-3; J: TRBJ2-7; size: many; DNA: TGTGCCGGCTCCCGGGACAGCCACGAGCAGTACTTC; CDR3: CAGSRDSHEQYF
D: TRBD1; V: TRBV7-3; J: TRBJ1-1; size: few; DNA: TGTGCCAGCAGCTTAAGCGGCAGGGGGCTGATGACTGAAGCTTTCTTT; CDR3: CASSLSGRGLMTEAFF
D: NA; V: TRBV29-1; J: TRBJ2-1; size: NA; DNA: TGCAGCGTAGCCGGGACGGTCAGCTCCTACAATGAGCAGTTCTTC; CDR3: CSVAGTVSSYNEQFF
D: NA; V: TRBV7-9; J: TRBJ2-7; size: NA; DNA: TGTGCCAGCAGCTTAAATTTCCCCCAGCAGTACTTC; CDR3: CASSLNFPQQYF
D: TRBD2; V: TRBV7-7; J: TRBJ2-3; size: NA; DNA: TGTGCCAGCAGCCCAACGGGCGGGAGAGGCACAGATACGCAGTATTTT; CDR3: CASSPTGGRGTDTQYF
D: NA; V: TRBV29-1; J: TRBJ2-2; size: many; DNA: TGCAGCGTTGAATTCCGACTAGGGAACACCGGGGAGCTGTTTTTT; CDR3: CSVEFRLGNTGELFF
D: TRBD1; V: TRBV15; J: TRBJ2-5; size: NA; DNA: TGTGCCACCAGCGGGACAGGCCAAGAGACCCAGTACTTC; CDR3: CATSGTGQETQYF
D: TRBD1; V: TRBV12-3/TRBV12-4; J: TRBJ1-2; size: many; DNA: TGTGCCAGCAGCCCCGGACAGGGGGCAGGCGGCTACACCTTC; CDR3: CASSPGQGAGGYTF
D: TRBD2; V: TRBV15; J: TRBJ2-7; size: many; DNA: TGTGCCACCAGCAGAGAACTAGCGGGAGAGGTTCCTTACGAGCAGTACTTC; CDR3: CATSRELAGEVPYEQYF
D: TRBD2; V: TRBV27; J: TRBJ2-2; size: many; DNA: TGTGCCAGCAGTTTAATCGCTGGCGGGAGTTACACCGGGGAGCTGTTTTTT; CDR3: CASSLIAGGSYTGELFF
D: TRBD2; V: TRBV28; J: TRBJ2-7; size: NA; DNA: TGTGCCAGCATGCTTCGGGGGGTTCTCTCCTACGAGCAGTACTTC; CDR3: CASMLRGVLSYEQYF
D: TRBD1; V: TRBV6-2/TRBV6-3; J: TRBJ1-1; size: few; DNA: TGTGCCAGCAGTCCGGACAGGGGTTACACTGAAGCTTTCTTT; CDR3: CASSPDRGYTEAFF
D: NA; V: TRBV6-5; J: TRBJ2-3; size: NA; DNA: TGTGCCAGCAGTTTAGGCGGACAGTTTCACACAGATACGCAGTATTTT; CDR3: CASSLGGQFHTDTQYF
D: TRBD1; V: TRBV5-4; J: TRBJ2-2; size: NA; DNA: TGTGCCAGCAGTCGGGACAGGGGAACTTCCGGGGAGCTGTTTTTT; CDR3: CASSRDRGTSGELFF
D: NA; V: TRBV5-6; J: TRBJ2-7; size: few; DNA: TGTGCCAGCAGGAGAACGGGACGAACCTACGAGCAGTACTTC; CDR3: CASRRTGRTYEQYF
D: NA; V: TRBV4-3; J: TRBJ2-5; size: many; DNA: TGCGCCAGCAGCCAAGCCCTCAGGGGGGTGGAAGAGACCCAGTACTTC; CDR3: CASSQALRGVEETQYF
D: TRBD1; V: TRBV11-2; J: TRBJ2-1; size: few; DNA: TGTGCCAGCAGCTTCGACAGGGGCCCCTACAATGAGCAGTTCTTC; CDR3: CASSFDRGPYNEQFF
D: NA; V: TRBV6-5; J: TRBJ2-3; size: NA; DNA: TGTGCCAGCAGTTACTCGATAGGGCCTCCTAGCACAGATACGCAGTATTTT; CDR3: CASSYSIGPPSTDTQYF
D: NA; V: TRBV29-1; J: TRBJ2-2; size: NA; DNA: TGCAGCGTTGGGCCGGGGGCGAACACCGGGGAGCTGTTTTTT; CDR3: CSVGPGANTGELFF
D: NA; V: TRBV27; J: TRBJ1-2; size: NA; DNA: TGTGCCAGCAGTTTATCGTTGGGGGTCGGGGGCTACACCTTC; CDR3: CASSLSLGVGGYTF
D: TRBD2; V: TRBV4-2; J: TRBJ2-3; size: few; DNA: TGTGCCAGCAGCCAACCACTAGCGGGAGTTACGCAGTATTTT; CDR3: CASSQPLAGVTQYF
D: NA; V: TRBV20-1; J: TRBJ2-3; size: few; DNA: TGCAGTGCTATCCCAACCACAGGGAAGGGAAGCACAGATACGCAGTATTTT; CDR3: CSAIPTTGKGSTDTQYF
D: NA; V: TRBV10-3; J: TRBJ2-7; size: NA; DNA: TGTGCCATCGGGGACGATTACTACGAGCAGTACTTC; CDR3: CAIGDDYYEQYF
D: NA; V: TRBV10-2; J: TRBJ1-1; size: NA; DNA: TGCGCCAGCAGCGTCATGGGGGGGGCTGGCACTGAAGCTTTCTTT; CDR3: CASSVMGGAGTEAFF
D: NA; V: TRBV12-3/TRBV12-4; J: TRBJ2-5; size: many; DNA: TGTGCCACTAACGCACCCGGGACTTACCAAGAGACCCAGTACTTC; CDR3: CATNAPGTYQETQYF
D: NA; V: TRBV6-2/TRBV6-3; J: TRBJ1-5; size: many; DNA: TGTGCCAGCAGTTTCAGCCAGGTCTATCAGCCCCAGCATTTT; CDR3: CASSFSQVYQPQHF